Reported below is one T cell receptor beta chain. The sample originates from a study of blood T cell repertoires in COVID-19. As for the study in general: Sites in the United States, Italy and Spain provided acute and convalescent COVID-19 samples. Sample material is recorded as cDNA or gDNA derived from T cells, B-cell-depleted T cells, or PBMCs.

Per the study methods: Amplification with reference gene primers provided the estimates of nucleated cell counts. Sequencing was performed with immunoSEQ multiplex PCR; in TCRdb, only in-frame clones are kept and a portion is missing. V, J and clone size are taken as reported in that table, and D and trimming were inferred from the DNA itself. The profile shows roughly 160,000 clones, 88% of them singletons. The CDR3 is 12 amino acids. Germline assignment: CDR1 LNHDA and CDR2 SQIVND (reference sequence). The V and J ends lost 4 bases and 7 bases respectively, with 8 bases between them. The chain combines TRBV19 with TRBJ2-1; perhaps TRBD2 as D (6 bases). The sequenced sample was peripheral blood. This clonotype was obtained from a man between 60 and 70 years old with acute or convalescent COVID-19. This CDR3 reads CASSRGVNEQFF. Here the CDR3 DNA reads TGTGCCAGTAGTAGGGGGGTGAATGAGCAGTTCTTC.